Listed below are T cell receptor beta chains from one sample, sequenced in a study of breast tumors, draining lymph nodes, adjacent tissues. TCRdb ran MiXCR on the multiplex PCR reads and lists one entry per CDR3 protein. The table has about 180,000 distinct CDR3 sequences, approximately 30% seen once. The sequenced sample was axillary lymph node tissue. Receptors originate from a female donor with breast cancer. Some clones in this sample may be carry-over from other donors' samples. Each CDR3 is given with its conserved first and last residue. Fields, in order: CDR3 protein, clone size, J gene, V gene. Size values are once, few and many counts, or a class for expanded clones, and some rows have none.

CASSRRDNEQFF many TRBJ2-1 TRBV14
CASSSLGGETQYF many TRBJ2-5 TRBV6-5
CSARDSQSTDMQYF NA TRBJ2-3 TRBV20-1
CSANRRDRELMNTEAFF NA TRBJ1-1 TRBV20-1
CASSLDLSSNEQFF many TRBJ2-1 TRBV7-2
CASSIPPGVPSYEQYF many TRBJ2-7 TRBV10-1
CSAISGRTGAFEHF NA TRBJ1-5 TRBV20-1
CASSSGTSGGALNNEQFF many TRBJ2-1 TRBV10-1
CASSFGRGNEQFF many TRBJ2-1 TRBV5-8
CASSGPSYNSPLHF NA TRBJ1-6 TRBV10-3
CSARTQNTGELFF many TRBJ2-2 TRBV20-1